This T cell receptor (beta chain) was profiled in a study of response to subunit inactivated influenza vaccine. One entry per CDR3 protein results from TCRdb running MiXCR on the RT-PCR reads. The sample lists roughly 540,000 distinct CDR3 sequences; around 25% were seen once. As to this clonotype: Since a much larger clone is just one base distant, this may be a read error.

These sequences were also reported in another study, on T cells expressing NK-cell markers. As that report states: The TCR beta cDNA came from 5'RACE template switching with UMIs. CD8+ T cells in 5 or 6 donors included dominant NKG2C+ clonotypes at 1.0-7.0%.

The material was CD4+ T cells sorted from PBMCs, obtained about 11 days after vaccination. The sequence derives from a man in his fifties who received an inactivated influenza vaccine.

The CDR3 DNA reads TGTGCCAGCAGCCAAGAAACTGAAGCTTTCTTT. It is translated as CASSQETEAFF. The V and J genes are TRBV7-2 and TRBJ1-1; D gene unclear. CDR1 SGHTA and CDR2 FQGNSA come from the germline V gene. V lost 5 bases and J 5 bases, leaving 6 bases between the germline ends. This CDR3 has 11 residues. The full variable domain, rest sourced from reference TRBV7-2 and TRBJ1-1, is GAGVSQSPSNKVTEKGKDVELRCDPISGHTALYWYRQSLGQGLEFLIYFQGNSAPDKSGLPSDRFSAERTGGSVSTLTIQRTQQEDSAVYLCASSQETEAFFGQGTRLTVV.